The 6 T cell receptor beta chains presented below share a single source sample, sequenced in a study of neurological immune-mediated disorders. TCRdb ran MiXCR on the 5' RACE reads and lists one entry per CDR3 protein. The data show about 65,000 distinct CDR3 sequences, approximately 4.2% seen once. Sequenced sample: PBMCs. These receptors came from a man between 50 and 59 years old with multiple sclerosis.

This clonotype was counted ten times or more. The rearrangement uses TRBV7-9 and TRBJ1-5, with 7 nucleotides matching TRBD1. Looked up from germline, CDR1 is SEHNR and CDR2 is FQNEAQ (reference sequence). The CDR3 contains 18 residues. After removal of 2 bases from V and 2 bases from J, the junction contained 12 bases not matched to a gene. This CDR3 is CASSLTFPDRQGNQPQHF. CDR3 bases: TGTGCCAGCAGCTTAACTTTCCCGGACAGGCAGGGCAATCAGCCCCAGCATTTT.

This clonotype was detected ten times or more. V gene TRBV7-8 combines with J gene TRBJ2-2; weak D call: TRBD2 (5 bases). The CDR3 totals 14 residues. The V gene lost 5 bases and the J gene lost 4 bases, with 11 bases spanning the gap. Germline CDR1 reads SGHVS; CDR2 reads FQNEAQ. This CDR3 reads CASSPLARTGELFF. The CDR3 coding sequence is TGTGCCAGCAGCCCCCTAGCCCGCACCGGGGAGCTGTTTTTT.

The genes are TRBV29-1 and TRBJ2-5, with D uncertain. Trimming took 6 bases from V and 1 from J, leaving 12 bases between them. Germline CDR1 and CDR2: SQVTM and ANQGSEA. The CDR3 is made up of 13 amino acids. This chain's CDR3 is CSVERNAQETQYF. The CDR3 nucleotides are TGCAGCGTCGAACGGAACGCCCAAGAGACCCAGTACTTC.

This clonotype was observed at least ten times. The genes are TRBV20-1 and TRBJ2-2; D ambiguous. The CDR3 is made up of 14 amino acids. Germline V gives CDR1 DFQATT, CDR2 SNEGSKA (reference sequence). Trimming shortened V by 4 bases and J by 1 base, and 10 bases separated the two germline ends. DNA for the CDR3: TGCAGTGCTACAGCTGGGCTGAACACCGGGGAGCTGTTTTTT. Protein sequence: CSATAGLNTGELFF.

This clonotype was detected many times. CDR3 bases: TGCAGTGCTAGAGATCGTAAGCGGCCCTCCTACGAGCAGTACGTC. Its protein is CSARDRKRPSYEQYV. The chain carries TRBV20-1 and TRBJ2-7; D perhaps matches TRBD2 (5 bases). Germline CDR1 is DFQATT and CDR2 is SNEGSKA (reference sequence). V lost 0 bases and J lost 0, with 12 bases in between. This CDR3 has 15 residues.

This clonotype was seen a few times. This chain connects TRBV7-9 to TRBJ1-3; 8 bases match TRBD1. The germline V gene has CDR1 SEHNR and CDR2 FQNEAQ (reference sequence). This CDR3 is built from 14 residues. The V segment lost 5 bases and the J segment 5 bases; nucleotides outside the gene matches: 5. CDR3 DNA sequence: TGTGCCAGCAGCCCCGGGACAGGAAGAAACACCATATATTTT. Translating gives CASSPGTGRNTIYF. Supplemented by reference TRBV7-9 and TRBJ1-3, the full variable domain reads DTGVSQNPRHKITKRGQNVTFRCDPISEHNRLYWYRQTLGQGPEFLTYFQNEAQLEKSRLLSDRFSAERPKGSFSTLEIQRTEQGDSAMYLCASSPGTGRNTIYFGEGSWLTVV.